The 16 T cell receptor beta chains reported below all come from one sample, sequenced in a study of blood T cell repertoires in COVID-19. Profiling relied on immunoSEQ multiplex PCR, and the TCRdb table lists in-frame clones only, not all of them. The sample carries 150,000 to 200,000 clones, about 90% recorded once. What was sequenced was peripheral blood. Receptor source: an older woman with COVID-19, enrolled during active disease.

The chain combines TRBV11-2 with TRBJ1-5, with 11 bases fitting TRBD1. The CDR3 has 17 residues. V was pared by 4 bases and J by 4 bases, with 9 bases of the junction left unmatched. CDR1 is SGHAT and CDR2 is FQNNGV in the germline V gene. The CDR3 protein is CASSSGTGGFPNQPQHF. As DNA, the CDR3 is TGTGCCAGCAGCTCCGGGACAGGGGGTTTCCCTAATCAGCCCCAGCATTTT.

This sequence joins TRBV19 and TRBJ2-2; a possible D gene is TRBD2 (6 bases). This CDR3 is built from 14 residues. Germline lookup yields CDR1 LNHDA and CDR2 SQIVND (reference sequence). Trimming took off 7 bases at V and 0 bases at J, with 9 bases between the two ends. The CDR3, as DNA: TGTGCCAGTACTCGCGGGACGAACACCGGGGAGCTGTTTTTT. This codes for CASTRGTNTGELFF.

This clone was seen only once. The chain recombines TRBV3-1 (or the pseudogene TRBV3-2) with TRBJ2-7; TRBD1 matches 8 bases. Germline V gene sequence: CDR1 LGHDT, CDR2 YNNKEL (reference sequence). Germline trimming cut 2 bases from V and 6 bases from J; bases unmatched to any gene: 3. The CDR3 is 13 amino acids. The CDR3 reads CASSQTGGLEQYF. CDR3 DNA: TGTGCCAGCAGCCAAACAGGGGGGCTCGAGCAGTACTTC.

The CDR3 loop reads CASTQGQGTEAFF. CDR3 nucleotide sequence: TGTGCCAGTACCCAGGGACAGGGGACTGAAGCTTTCTTT. The chain uses TRBV19 and TRBJ1-1, with 10 bases lining up with TRBD1. The germline CDR1 and CDR2 sequences are LNHDA and SQIVND (reference sequence). The length of the CDR3 is 13 residues. V lost 7 bases to trimming and J lost 5 bases; unmatched junction nucleotides: 4.

The chain couples TRBV19 to TRBJ2-1; 7 positions agree with TRBD1. Germline V gene data show CDR1 as LNHDA and CDR2 as SQIVND (reference sequence). The ends lost 1 base at V and 0 bases at J; junction bases unmatched: 9. This CDR3 contains 18 residues. For the CDR3, the DNA is TGTGCCAGTAGTATAGGCTTCCCGGGACAGAGCTCCTACAATGAGCAGTTCTTC. It encodes CASSIGFPGQSSYNEQFF. Using reference TRBV19 and TRBJ2-1 for the parts outside the CDR3, the full variable domain is DGGITQSPKYLFRKEGQNVTLSCEQNLNHDAMYWYRQDPGQGLRLIYYSQIVNDFQKGDIAEGYSVSREKKESFPLTVTSAQKNPTAFYLCASSIGFPGQSSYNEQFFGPGTRLTVL.

The chain uses TRBV3-1 (or the pseudogene TRBV3-2) and TRBJ1-1; a weak D match, TRBD1 (6 bases). The CDR3 has 15 residues. CDR1 and CDR2 from the germline V gene are LGHDT and YNNKEL (reference sequence). Trimming removed 3 bases from V and 6 bases from J, with 17 bases in between. The CDR3 DNA sequence: TGTGCCAGCAGCCAGCTCCACAGGGCGCCCTCTGAAGCTTTCTTT. It yields the protein CASSQLHRAPSEAFF.

This clone came up a few times. This chain connects TRBV12-3 or TRBV12-4 to TRBJ1-6; D is undetermined. Trimming removed 6 bases from V and 8 bases from J, with 8 bases in between. This CDR3 region has 12 residues. The DNA for the CDR3 is TGTGCCAGCAGCCGACAATATTCACCCCTCCACTTT. Its protein is CASSRQYSPLHF.

V and J are TRBV7-8 and TRBJ1-1; 9 bases agree with TRBD1. The germline V gene has CDR1 SGHVS and CDR2 FQNEAQ. V trimming: 3 bases; J trimming: 3 bases; junction bases outside the gene matches: 8. The CDR3 has 16 amino acids. This CDR3 reads CASSFGQGIGYTEAFF. The CDR3 DNA reads TGTGCCAGCAGCTTTGGACAGGGGATTGGATACACTGAAGCTTTCTTT.

Of note for this clone: This sample also contains other DNA sequences that code for the same CDR3. This chain uses TRBV5-1 with TRBJ2-1; 8 bases match TRBD2. Germline CDR1 is SGHRS and CDR2 is YFSETQ. The CDR3 runs to 15 residues. V gave up 0 bases and J gave up 3 bases; unmatched junction bases: 2. The CDR3 loop reads CASSLGLAGYNEQFF. The CDR3 DNA sequence: TGCGCCAGCAGCTTGGGCCTAGCGGGCTACAATGAGCAGTTCTTC.

The chain's CDR3 is CATSDTSGSSKTQYF. CDR3 coding DNA: TGTGCCACCAGTGATACTAGCGGGAGCTCGAAGACCCAGTACTTC. The chain links TRBV24-1 to TRBJ2-5; 11 bases agree with TRBD2. Germline CDR1 is KGHDR and CDR2 is SFDVKD. The CDR3 is 15 amino acids. V gave up 3 bases and J gave up 6 bases; unmatched junction bases: 5.

V usage is TRBV7-9 and J usage is TRBJ2-7; 7 bases are a match to TRBD2. CDR3 length equals 16 residues. The trim removed 5 bases at V and 0 bases at J, leaving 10 bases unmatched. CDR1 and CDR2 from the germline V gene are SEHNR and FQNEAQ (reference sequence). The CDR3 is CASSPTFGGSSYEQYF. The CDR3 coding sequence is TGTGCCAGCAGCCCAACCTTCGGGGGGAGCTCCTACGAGCAGTACTTC.

The rearrangement links TRBV6-5 to TRBJ1-5; 9 positions match TRBD1. From germline, CDR1 is MNHEY and CDR2 SVGAGI. V shed 8 bases and J 2 bases; nucleotides not matched to a gene: 4. This CDR3 comprises 14 residues. CDR3 sequence: CASSRTGGNQPQHF. The CDR3 DNA reads as TGTGCCAGCTCTAGGACAGGGGGCAATCAGCCCCAGCATTTT.

The J gene is TRBJ1-2, the V gene TRBV6-5; 9 positions match TRBD1. This CDR3 contains 13 residues. The J segment lost 8 bases and the V segment lost 6 bases, leaving 7 bases of the junction unmatched. The germline CDR1 and CDR2 sequences are MNHEY and SVGAGI. This CDR3 is CASRVGQGPGYTF. CDR3 DNA sequence: TGTGCCAGCAGAGTGGGACAGGGTCCGGGCTACACCTTC.

The chain is built from TRBV15 and TRBJ1-2; TRBD1 agrees at 10 bases. V was pared by 7 bases and J by 2 bases, with 7 bases of the junction left unmatched. Germline CDR1 reads LNHNV; CDR2 reads YYDKDF (reference sequence). This CDR3 is 15 amino acids long. The CDR3 region is CATTFDRGPNYGYTF. CDR3 bases: TGTGCCACCACGTTTGACAGGGGGCCGAACTATGGCTACACCTTC.

The chain links TRBV30 to TRBJ1-2, with D possibly matching TRBD1 (5 bases). The CDR3 is 16 amino acids. With 1 base removed from V and 4 bases from J, the gap between germline ends came to 19 bases. Looked up from germline, CDR1 is GTSNPN and CDR2 is SVGIG (reference sequence). CDR3 in DNA: TGTGCCTGGAGTGCATTCGGACGGGGGGTAGGCTATGGCTACACCTTC. The encoded protein is CAWSAFGRGVGYGYTF.

The rearrangement links TRBV14 to TRBJ1-5; D uncertain. The length of the CDR3 is 21 residues. Trimming stripped 0 bases from V and 0 bases from J, with 24 bases between. Germline CDR1 SGHDN, CDR2 FVKESK. CDR3 loop: CASSQDVRERAYMGSNQPQHF. The CDR3, as DNA: TGTGCCAGCAGCCAAGATGTTCGGGAGCGCGCCTATATGGGTAGCAATCAGCCCCAGCATTTT.